This T cell receptor beta chain was observed in a study of cytomegalovirus exposure and HLA in healthy donors. From germline, CDR1 is SGHTA and CDR2 FQGNSA. The V end was cut by 5 bases, the J end by 0 bases, with 11 bases between. This CDR3 has 15 residues. This PCR relied on a set of 60 Vbeta primers and 13 Jbeta primers. Clones were read by immunoSEQ multiplex PCR, and TCRdb kept only the in-frame ones, dropping some. The sample has more than 100,000 clones. The sample consisted of PBMCs. The chain couples TRBV7-2 to TRBJ2-1, with a tentative D call TRBD2 (5 bases). This clonotype was obtained from a woman between 40 and 55 years old in good health and CMV-seronegative. The CDR3 protein is CASSDAGSSYNEQFF. The CDR3 DNA is TGTGCCAGCAGCGACGCGGGCAGCTCCTACAATGAGCAGTTCTTC.